This TCR beta chain was sequenced in a study of Ad26.COV2.S vaccination and SARS-CoV-2 variants. Study as a whole: The authors gave Ad26.COV2.S intramuscularly, either once or twice 56 days apart.

Assay: immunoSEQ multiplex PCR; the TCRdb copy retains only in-frame clones and omits some. This repertoire shows over 400,000 clones, roughly 89% found once; its top ten account for over 2%. Findings and caveats of the study: Spike-specific TCR breadth ran higher among vaccine recipients than placebo recipients. Recipients of either vaccine or placebo displayed similar breadth of non-spike TCRs.

Treatment in this sample: around 19 received Ad26.COV2.S at low or high dose, single or two shots; roughly five received placebo; per-sample allocation not given. The samples were gathered on day 63 after the first injection of vaccine or placebo. Per the germline V gene, CDR1 is SGHTS and CDR2 is YDEGEE. Trimming at V came to 0 bases and at J to 10 bases, leaving 7 bases not matched to a gene. The CDR3 is 14 residues long. Concerning this clone itself: Its antigen is unidentified.

This chain uses TRBV5-8 with TRBJ2-1; TRBD2 matches at 7 bases. The sample here was peripheral blood, taken in a trial of Ad26.COV2.S vaccine versus placebo. This TCR was sampled from a person between 18 and 60 years old who received the Ad26.COV2.S COVID-19 vaccine or a placebo. The DNA of the CDR3 is TGTGCCAGCAGCTTGGCGGGGGAGGGGAGGGAGCAGTTCTTC. This sequence encodes CASSLAGEGREQFF.